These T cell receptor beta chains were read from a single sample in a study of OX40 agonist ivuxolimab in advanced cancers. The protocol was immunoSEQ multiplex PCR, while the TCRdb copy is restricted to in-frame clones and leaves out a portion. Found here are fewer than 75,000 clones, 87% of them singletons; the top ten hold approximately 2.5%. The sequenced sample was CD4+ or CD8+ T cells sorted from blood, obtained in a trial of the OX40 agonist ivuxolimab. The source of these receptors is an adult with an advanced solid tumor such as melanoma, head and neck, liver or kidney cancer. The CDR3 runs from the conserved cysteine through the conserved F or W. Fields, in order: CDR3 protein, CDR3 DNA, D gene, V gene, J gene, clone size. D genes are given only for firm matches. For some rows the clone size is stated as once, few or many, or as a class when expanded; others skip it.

cdr3_aa: CASSELQPGNTIYF; cdr3_nt: TGTGCCAGCAGTGAACTACAGCCTGGAAACACCATATATTTT; d_call: -; v_call: TRBV6-1; j_call: TRBJ1-3; clone_size: few
cdr3_aa: CASSLVTSGKYGQYF; cdr3_nt: TGCGCCAGCAGCCTTGTGACTAGCGGGAAATACGGGCAGTACTTC; d_call: TRBD2; v_call: TRBV4-1; j_call: TRBJ2-7; clone_size: -
cdr3_aa: CASSSGSWTGELFF; cdr3_nt: TGTGCCAGCAGTAGCGGGAGTTGGACCGGGGAGCTGTTTTTT; d_call: TRBD2; v_call: TRBV6-1; j_call: TRBJ2-2; clone_size: -
cdr3_aa: CASSEEGRGVYNEQFF; cdr3_nt: TGTGCCAGCAGTGAAGAGGGTCGGGGGGTATACAATGAGCAGTTCTTC; d_call: TRBD2; v_call: TRBV6-1; j_call: TRBJ2-1; clone_size: -
cdr3_aa: CASSQAGVSGTGYGYTF; cdr3_nt: TGTGCCAGCAGCCAAGCGGGGGTCTCCGGGACAGGGTATGGCTACACCTTC; d_call: TRBD1; v_call: TRBV4-2; j_call: TRBJ1-2; clone_size: -
cdr3_aa: CASSPPGSEQFF; cdr3_nt: TGTGCCAGCTCACCCCCCGGGAGTGAGCAGTTCTTC; d_call: -; v_call: TRBV18; j_call: TRBJ2-1; clone_size: -
cdr3_aa: CASSPGQKETQYF; cdr3_nt: TGCGCCAGCAGCCCGGGACAGAAAGAGACCCAGTACTTC; d_call: TRBD1; v_call: TRBV5-1; j_call: TRBJ2-5; clone_size: few
cdr3_aa: CSILRRDEQFF; cdr3_nt: TGCAGTATATTAAGGAGAGATGAGCAGTTCTTC; d_call: -; v_call: TRBV20-1; j_call: TRBJ2-1; clone_size: -
cdr3_aa: CASSNRLDIQYF; cdr3_nt: TGTGCCAGTAGTAACAGGTTAGACATTCAGTACTTC; d_call: -; v_call: TRBV19; j_call: TRBJ2-4; clone_size: -
cdr3_aa: CASSIDRQVYMNYNEQFF; cdr3_nt: TGTGCCAGTAGTATAGATAGACAGGTTTATATGAACTACAATGAGCAGTTCTTC; d_call: -; v_call: TRBV19; j_call: TRBJ2-1; clone_size: -
cdr3_aa: CASSVGIQGTEKLFF; cdr3_nt: TGTGCCAGCAGCGTAGGGATCCAGGGGACTGAAAAACTGTTTTTT; d_call: -; v_call: TRBV9; j_call: TRBJ1-4; clone_size: -
cdr3_aa: CARTLAGRANTGELFF; cdr3_nt: TGTGCCAGGACCCTAGCGGGGAGGGCGAACACCGGGGAGCTGTTTTTT; d_call: TRBD2; v_call: TRBV30; j_call: TRBJ2-2; clone_size: -
cdr3_aa: CASRVGRDTQYF; cdr3_nt: TGTGCCAGCAGGGTGGGGCGGGATACGCAGTATTTT; d_call: -; v_call: TRBV7-8; j_call: TRBJ2-3; clone_size: -
cdr3_aa: CASSWGLGEQYF; cdr3_nt: TGTGCCAGCAGCTGGGGGCTGGGCGAGCAGTACTTC; d_call: -; v_call: TRBV7-9; j_call: TRBJ2-7; clone_size: -
cdr3_aa: CAWSRHPSNQPQHF; cdr3_nt: TGTGCCTGGAGCCGACATCCGAGCAATCAGCCCCAGCATTTT; d_call: -; v_call: TRBV30; j_call: TRBJ1-5; clone_size: once
cdr3_aa: CSVAELANYGYTF; cdr3_nt: TGCAGCGTTGCGGAGTTAGCTAACTATGGCTACACCTTC; d_call: -; v_call: TRBV29-1; j_call: TRBJ1-2; clone_size: -
cdr3_aa: CASSAVRGTNLDEQYF; cdr3_nt: TGTGCCAGCAGCGCCGTGAGGGGTACCAACCTGGACGAGCAGTACTTC; d_call: -; v_call: TRBV11-2; j_call: TRBJ2-7; clone_size: -
cdr3_aa: CASSPPGLAVHNEQFF; cdr3_nt: TGTGCCAGCAGCCCACCGGGACTAGCGGTACACAATGAGCAGTTCTTC; d_call: TRBD2; v_call: TRBV28; j_call: TRBJ2-1; clone_size: -
cdr3_aa: CASLKLGSTGELFF; cdr3_nt: TGTGCCAGCCTTAAACTAGGTTCGACCGGGGAGCTGTTTTTT; d_call: -; v_call: TRBV6-1; j_call: TRBJ2-2; clone_size: -
cdr3_aa: CASRGTGPYEQYF; cdr3_nt: TGTGCCAGCAGAGGGACAGGACCGTACGAGCAGTACTTC; d_call: TRBD1; v_call: TRBV25-1; j_call: TRBJ2-7; clone_size: -
cdr3_aa: CASRTTLGSEQYF; cdr3_nt: TGTGCCAGCAGGACGACATTAGGGAGCGAGCAGTACTTC; d_call: -; v_call: TRBV6-5; j_call: TRBJ2-7; clone_size: -
cdr3_aa: CASSATSQPQHF; cdr3_nt: TGTGCCAGCAGCGCCACATCTCAGCCCCAGCATTTT; d_call: -; v_call: TRBV6-1; j_call: TRBJ1-5; clone_size: -
cdr3_aa: CASSDTWSYNEQFF; cdr3_nt: TGCGCCAGCAGTGACACATGGTCCTACAATGAGCAGTTCTTC; d_call: -; v_call: TRBV5-1; j_call: TRBJ2-1; clone_size: -
cdr3_aa: CASSGGTSGRTDTQYF; cdr3_nt: TGTGCCAGCAGCGGGGGGACTAGCGGACGCACAGATACGCAGTATTTT; d_call: TRBD2; v_call: TRBV5-4; j_call: TRBJ2-3; clone_size: -
cdr3_aa: CASSYIQAFF; cdr3_nt: TGTGCCAGCAGTTACATCCAAGCTTTCTTT; d_call: -; v_call: TRBV28; j_call: TRBJ1-1; clone_size: -
cdr3_aa: CASLSPEGRGTEAFF; cdr3_nt: TGTGCCAGCCTTTCTCCGGAGGGAAGGGGGACTGAAGCTTTCTTT; d_call: -; v_call: TRBV6-6; j_call: TRBJ1-1; clone_size: -
cdr3_aa: CASSPGQGRTGNTIYF; cdr3_nt: TGCGCCAGCAGCCCGGGACAGGGAAGAACTGGAAACACCATATATTTT; d_call: TRBD1; v_call: TRBV4-1; j_call: TRBJ1-3; clone_size: -
cdr3_aa: CASSLYSGETQYF; cdr3_nt: TGTGCCAGCAGCTTATACAGCGGGGAGACCCAGTACTTC; d_call: -; v_call: TRBV7-9; j_call: TRBJ2-5; clone_size: once
cdr3_aa: CASSSLKGPQHF; cdr3_nt: TGTGCCAGCAGTTCCTTGAAGGGACCCCAGCATTTT; d_call: -; v_call: TRBV6-5; j_call: TRBJ1-5; clone_size: -
cdr3_aa: CASRQGSSTNTEAFF; cdr3_nt: TGCGCCAGCAGACAGGGCTCGTCGACGAACACTGAAGCTTTCTTT; d_call: -; v_call: TRBV5-1; j_call: TRBJ1-1; clone_size: -
cdr3_aa: CASSLKGAVGTGELFF; cdr3_nt: TGTGCCAGCAGTTTGAAGGGGGCTGTAGGCACCGGGGAGCTGTTTTTT; d_call: TRBD1; v_call: TRBV27; j_call: TRBJ2-2; clone_size: -
cdr3_aa: CASSPQGINEQFF; cdr3_nt: TGTGCCAGCAGCCCGCAGGGTATCAATGAGCAGTTCTTC; d_call: -; v_call: TRBV7-2; j_call: TRBJ2-1; clone_size: -
cdr3_aa: CASSYSYQGDEKLFF; cdr3_nt: TGTGCCAGCAGTTACTCTTACCAGGGCGATGAAAAACTGTTTTTT; d_call: -; v_call: TRBV6-5; j_call: TRBJ1-4; clone_size: -
cdr3_aa: CASSSLGAGGNTIYF; cdr3_nt: TGTGCCAGCAGTTCATTAGGCGCCGGTGGAAACACCATATATTTT; d_call: -; v_call: TRBV27; j_call: TRBJ1-3; clone_size: -
cdr3_aa: CASSRTFGDEQFF; cdr3_nt: TGTGCCAGCAGTAGGACGTTCGGCGATGAGCAGTTCTTC; d_call: -; v_call: TRBV6-5; j_call: TRBJ2-1; clone_size: -
cdr3_aa: CASSGDSNQPQHF; cdr3_nt: TGTGCCAGCAGTGGGGATAGCAATCAGCCCCAGCATTTT; d_call: -; v_call: TRBV6-1; j_call: TRBJ1-5; clone_size: -
cdr3_aa: CASSPSGNPNEQFF; cdr3_nt: TGTGCCAGCTCACCCAGCGGGAACCCCAATGAGCAGTTCTTC; d_call: TRBD2; v_call: TRBV18; j_call: TRBJ2-1; clone_size: -